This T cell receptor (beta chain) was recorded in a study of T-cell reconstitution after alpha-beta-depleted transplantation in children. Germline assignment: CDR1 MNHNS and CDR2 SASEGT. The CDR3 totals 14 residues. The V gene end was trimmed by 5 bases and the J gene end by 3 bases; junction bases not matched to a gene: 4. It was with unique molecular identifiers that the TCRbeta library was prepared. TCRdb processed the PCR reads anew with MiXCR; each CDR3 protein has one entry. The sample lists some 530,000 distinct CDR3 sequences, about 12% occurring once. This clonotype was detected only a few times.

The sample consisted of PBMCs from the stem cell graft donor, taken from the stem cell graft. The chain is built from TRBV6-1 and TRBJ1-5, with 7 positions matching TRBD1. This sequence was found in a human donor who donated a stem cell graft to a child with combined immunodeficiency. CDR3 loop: CASSRDSPNQPQHF. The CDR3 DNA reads TGTGCCAGCAGTCGGGACAGCCCCAATCAGCCCCAGCATTTT.